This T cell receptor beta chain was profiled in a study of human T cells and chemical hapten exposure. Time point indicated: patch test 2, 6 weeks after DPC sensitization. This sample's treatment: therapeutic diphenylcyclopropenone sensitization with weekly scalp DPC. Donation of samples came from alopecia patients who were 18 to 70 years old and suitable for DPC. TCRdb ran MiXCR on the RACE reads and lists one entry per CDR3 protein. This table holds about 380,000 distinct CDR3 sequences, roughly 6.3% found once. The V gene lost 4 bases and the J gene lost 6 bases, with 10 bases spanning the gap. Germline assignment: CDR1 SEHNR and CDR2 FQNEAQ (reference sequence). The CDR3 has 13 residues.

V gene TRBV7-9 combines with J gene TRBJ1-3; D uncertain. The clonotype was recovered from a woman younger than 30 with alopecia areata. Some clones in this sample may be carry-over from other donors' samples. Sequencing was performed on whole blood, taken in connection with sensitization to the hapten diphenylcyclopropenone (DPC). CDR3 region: CASSYGVPNTIYF. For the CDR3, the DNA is TGTGCCAGCAGCTACGGTGTCCCAAACACCATATATTTT.